This record covers a single T cell receptor beta chain. What it binds is not known. This sample was taken from a study of cytomegalovirus exposure and HLA in healthy donors. The PCR ran on 60 Vbeta and 13 Jbeta primers. TCRdb's table, derived via immunoSEQ multiplex PCR, lists solely in-frame clones and lacks some. The sample shows more than 95,000 clones, roughly three quarters of them seen only once. Donors likely had unrecorded immune exposures despite being nominally healthy when sampled. Findings of the study overall: For TCR beta chains, V- and J-gene trimming was later linked to a missense DCLRE1C variant. Later analysis showed TCR association rates varying by HLA locus, highest for DRB1 and lowest for HLA-C.

The sequenced material came from PBMCs. The sequence was obtained from a woman aged 25 to 39 in good health and CMV-seronegative.

CDR3 nucleotides: TGTGCCAGCAGTTCTACAGGGGGCCATGAGCAGTTCTTC. Protein sequence: CASSSTGGHEQFF. This chain connects TRBV25-1 to TRBJ2-1, with 9 bases identical to TRBD1. The V gene end was trimmed by 5 bases and the J gene end by 8 bases; junction bases not matched to a gene: 4. Germline V CDR1 and CDR2: MGHDK, SYGVNS. This CDR3 contains 13 residues.